The rows below give T cell receptor beta chains drawn from one sample of a study of shared clonotypes between healthy human individuals. Libraries were prepared by immunoSEQ multiplex PCR; TCRdb keeps only in-frame clonotypes and omits some of them. The profile shows 500,000 to 650,000 clones, roughly 79% of them singletons. Sequencing was carried out using PBMCs. These receptors came from a middle-aged woman in good health. Some clones in this sample may be carry-over from other donors' samples. CDR3s include the opening cysteine and the closing phenylalanine or tryptophan. The D gene is left open where the match is weak. Rows may omit the clone size; those that give it use once, few, many or a size class.

-	TRBV6-1	many	TRBJ1-2	CASRETAFHGYTF	TGTGCCAGCAGAGAAACGGCATTTCATGGCTACACCTTC
-	TRBV6-5	-	TRBJ1-2	CASRLQDLAGYGYTF	TGTGCCAGCAGGCTACAGGACCTGGCGGGCTATGGCTACACCTTC
-	TRBV18	-	TRBJ1-4	CASSPTRAVDEKLFF	TGTGCCAGCTCACCCACGCGGGCGGTTGATGAAAAACTGTTTTTT
-	TRBV18	-	TRBJ2-2	CASSPIRGPGELFF	TGTGCCAGCTCACCAATTAGAGGGCCCGGGGAGCTGTTTTTT
TRBD2	TRBV15	-	TRBJ2-7	CATSRDRSGSYEQYF	TGTGCCACCAGCAGAGATCGCAGCGGGAGCTACGAGCAGTACTTC
TRBD1	TRBV20-1	-	TRBJ1-2	CSARTGRTF	TGCAGTGCCAGGACAGGGAGGACCTTC
TRBD2	TRBV5-5	-	TRBJ2-1	CASSPNIAGGPPNEQFF	TGTGCCAGCAGCCCCAACATAGCGGGAGGGCCGCCAAATGAGCAGTTCTTC
-	TRBV29-1	-	TRBJ1-5	CSVEEGVGQPQHF	TGCAGCGTTGAAGAGGGGGTGGGGCAGCCCCAGCATTTT
-	TRBV28	-	TRBJ2-3	CASTLVGTGGTDTQYF	TGTGCCAGCACCCTTGTAGGCACTGGGGGCACAGATACGCAGTATTTT
-	TRBV30	-	TRBJ2-7	CAWRRIGTIRGEQYF	TGTGCCTGGAGACGGATTGGAACAATACGTGGCGAGCAGTACTTC
TRBD1	TRBV5-4	-	TRBJ2-7	CASSFDSGTASYEQYF	TGTGCCAGCAGCTTCGACTCCGGGACAGCCTCCTACGAGCAGTACTTC
TRBD2	TRBV4-1	-	TRBJ2-1	CASSHSRDSGSRNEQFF	TGCGCCAGCAGCCATTCTCGGGATAGCGGGAGTCGGAATGAGCAGTTCTTC
TRBD1	TRBV25-1	-	TRBJ1-1	CASRDRDSAGTEAFF	TGTGCCAGCAGAGACAGGGATTCGGCGGGCACTGAAGCTTTCTTT
TRBD2	TRBV6-1	-	TRBJ2-7	CASSGKPGLAGEEQYF	TGTGCCAGCAGTGGAAAACCGGGACTAGCGGGAGAGGAGCAGTACTTC
TRBD2	TRBV5-1	-	TRBJ2-4	CASSLYGTSGSGDIQYF	TGCGCCAGCAGCCTTTATGGGACTAGCGGGAGTGGTGACATTCAGTACTTC
-	TRBV5-1	-	TRBJ2-1	CASSLRGPENEQFF	TGCGCCAGCAGCTTAAGAGGGCCTGAGAATGAGCAGTTCTTC
TRBD2	TRBV5-1	-	TRBJ2-3	CASSPSGSSTDTQYF	TGCGCCAGCTCCCCTAGCGGGAGTAGCACAGATACGCAGTATTTT
TRBD2	TRBV5-6	-	TRBJ2-3	CASSLVVGGPTDTQYF	TGTGCCAGCAGCTTGGTCGTGGGAGGGCCGACAGATACGCAGTATTTT
TRBD2	TRBV7-2	-	TRBJ2-1	CASSSPVPSGSPGQFF	TGTGCCAGCAGCTCCCCCGTGCCTAGCGGGAGTCCTGGGCAGTTCTTC
TRBD2	TRBV19	-	TRBJ2-7	CASSDTSATYEQYF	TGTGCCAGTAGTGACACTAGCGCTACCTACGAGCAGTACTTC
TRBD1	TRBV5-4	-	TRBJ2-7	CASSLAQGGNYEQYF	TGTGCCAGCAGCTTGGCACAGGGGGGAAATTACGAGCAGTACTTC
-	TRBV4-2	-	TRBJ2-1	CASSQDTASSSNNEQFF	TGTGCCAGCAGCCAAGATACCGCCTCTTCTAGCAACAATGAGCAGTTCTTC
TRBD1	TRBV9	-	TRBJ2-2	CASSARTGTGELFF	TGTGCCAGCAGCGCCCGGACAGGGACCGGGGAGCTGTTTTTT
TRBD1	TRBV5-1	-	TRBJ1-2	CASSPDRDRGGYTF	TGCGCCAGCAGCCCGGACAGGGATCGGGGAGGCTACACCTTC
TRBD2	TRBV7-3	many	TRBJ2-1	CASSFSSGGGEQFF	TGTGCCAGCAGCTTTTCTTCGGGCGGGGGTGAGCAGTTCTTC
TRBD2	TRBV9	-	TRBJ2-7	CASSVGSLAGTYEQYF	TGTGCCAGCAGCGTAGGTAGCCTAGCGGGGACCTACGAGCAGTACTTC
TRBD2	TRBV18	-	TRBJ2-5	CASSPEYGTSGVRLQETQYF	TGTGCCAGCTCTCCCGAATACGGGACTAGCGGGGTCAGGCTCCAAGAGACCCAGTACTTC
TRBD2	TRBV30	-	TRBJ2-1	CAWREGLAGVREQFF	TGTGCCTGGAGGGAGGGACTAGCGGGAGTGCGGGAGCAGTTCTTC
-	TRBV2	-	TRBJ2-5	CASTREETQYF	TGTGCCAGCACCAGAGAAGAGACCCAGTACTTC
-	TRBV5-1	few	TRBJ1-1	CASSLEGLGGQGEAFF	TGCGCCAGCAGCTTGGAAGGTCTCGGGGGGCAGGGTGAAGCTTTCTTT
-	TRBV28	once	TRBJ2-2	CASSLGTGELFF	TGTGCCAGCAGTTTGGGCACCGGGGAGCTGTTTTTT
TRBD1	TRBV19	-	TRBJ1-1	CASSGQGAVTEAFF	TGTGCCAGTAGCGGACAGGGGGCGGTCACTGAAGCTTTCTTT
-	TRBV10-1	many	TRBJ2-2	CASSEGASPGELFF	TGCGCCAGCAGTGAGGGCGCTAGTCCCGGGGAGCTGTTTTTT
TRBD1	TRBV2	-	TRBJ1-1	CASSRTGGGLNTEAFF	TGTGCCAGCAGCAGGACAGGGGGGGGTTTGAACACTGAAGCTTTCTTT
-	TRBV27	-	TRBJ2-3	CASSFRQTDTQYF	TGTGCCAGCAGTTTTAGACAGACAGATACGCAGTATTTT
-	TRBV11-3	-	TRBJ2-7	CASSPGPGGGEQYF	TGTGCCAGCAGCCCCGGGCCGGGGGGCGGCGAGCAGTACTTC
-	TRBV20-1	-	TRBJ2-1	CSAPGDEQFF	TGCAGTGCCCCCGGAGATGAGCAGTTCTTC
TRBD2	TRBV7-7	-	TRBJ2-5	CASSFQAGVETQYF	TGTGCCAGCAGCTTTCAAGCGGGGGTGGAGACCCAGTACTTC
-	TRBV25-1	-	TRBJ1-5	CASSRLGDYQPQHF	TGTGCCAGCTCCCGTTTGGGGGATTATCAGCCCCAGCATTTT
TRBD2	TRBV28	-	TRBJ2-7	CASRRGAGGDYEQYF	TGTGCCAGCAGGAGGGGAGCGGGAGGGGACTACGAGCAGTACTTC
-	TRBV4-2	-	TRBJ1-5	CASSQDAARDQPQHF	TGTGCCAGCAGCCAAGATGCGGCACGGGATCAGCCCCAGCATTTT
-	TRBV6-1	-	TRBJ1-1	CASILPGDTTEAFF	TGTGCCAGCATACTGCCCGGGGATACCACTGAAGCTTTCTTT
-	TRBV7-9	-	TRBJ2-7	CASSSAPRSEQYF	TGTGCCAGCAGCTCCGCGCCAAGGAGCGAGCAGTACTTC
-	TRBV18	once	TRBJ2-7	CASSPPLGEQYF	TGTGCCAGCTCACCCCCCCTTGGCGAGCAGTACTTC
-	TRBV28	-	TRBJ1-1	CASSFGVESWTEAFF	TGTGCCAGCAGTTTTGGGGTGGAAAGTTGGACTGAAGCTTTCTTT
-	TRBV28	-	TRBJ2-1	CASRTDWQSGEFF	TGTGCCAGCAGGACCGATTGGCAGTCAGGCGAGTTCTTC
-	TRBV28	-	TRBJ2-5	CASSLATGKYF	TGTGCCAGCAGTTTAGCAACAGGGAAGTACTTC
-	TRBV28	-	TRBJ2-5	CASSPPLPGETQYF	TGTGCCAGCAGTCCACCCCTTCCCGGGGAGACCCAGTACTTC
TRBD1	TRBV28	-	TRBJ1-6	CASRVRTGMDNSPLHF	TGTGCCAGCAGGGTCCGGACAGGGATGGATAATTCACCCCTCCACTTT
-	TRBV2	-	TRBJ2-7	CASSVRDEQYF	TGTGCCAGCAGTGTTCGGGACGAGCAGTACTTC
-	TRBV15	few	TRBJ2-1	CATSRGGTINEQFF	TGTGCCACCAGCAGGGGCGGGACCATCAATGAGCAGTTCTTC
-	TRBV10-3	few	TRBJ2-7	CAIQGEVGTHEQYF	TGTGCCATCCAGGGCGAGGTTGGTACGCACGAGCAGTACTTC
-	TRBV6-6	-	TRBJ2-1	CASSYRPDQPYNEQFF	TGTGCCAGCAGTTATAGGCCTGATCAGCCTTACAATGAGCAGTTCTTC
-	TRBV28	-	TRBJ2-7	CATIRDTGVYEQYF	TGTGCCACGATCCGGGACACCGGAGTCTACGAGCAGTACTTC
TRBD1	TRBV2	-	TRBJ2-7	CASSEEGAGPYEQYF	TGTGCCAGCAGTGAAGAGGGGGCGGGCCCCTACGAGCAGTACTTC
-	TRBV11-1	-	TRBJ2-1	CASSLRDSRREQFF	TGTGCCAGCAGCCTCCGGGACTCGCGCCGGGAGCAGTTCTTC
TRBD2	TRBV5-4	-	TRBJ2-7	CASGAPGHGLADFSYEQYF	TGTGCCAGCGGCGCTCCGGGACACGGACTAGCGGACTTTTCCTACGAGCAGTACTTC
TRBD1	TRBV7-9	-	TRBJ1-2	CASSSGQGGANYGYTF	TGTGCCAGCAGCTCCGGACAGGGCGGAGCTAACTATGGCTACACCTTC
-	TRBV27	-	TRBJ2-3	CASRKIASSPDTQYF	TGTGCCAGCAGGAAAATAGCGAGTTCGCCAGATACGCAGTATTTT
TRBD1	TRBV10-1	once	TRBJ2-7	CASSDPRGTGAEQYF	TGCGCCAGCAGTGACCCCCGGGGGACAGGGGCCGAGCAGTACTTC